A single sample is the source of the 20 T cell receptor beta chains below, sequenced in a study of T cells in Graves' hyperthyroidism and ophthalmopathy. Researchers amplified the TCR beta CDR3 regions from RNA transcripts. The study used the HTBI primer set for a first-round RT-PCR of the TCR CDR3. From the multiplex PCR reads, TCRdb called clonotypes with MiXCR, one entry per CDR3 protein. The sample holds over 700,000 distinct CDR3 sequences, around a third seen once. Material: blood. The source of these receptors is a woman between 40 and 50 years old with Graves' hyperthyroidism.

This clonotype was recorded a few times. CDR3 protein: CASSHGSYTGELFF. Written as DNA, the CDR3 is TGTGCCAGCAGCCACGGCAGCTACACCGGGGAGCTGTTTTTT. The chain uses TRBV12-3 or TRBV12-4 and TRBJ2-2; no definite D call. Trimming removed 6 bases at V and 3 bases at J, with 11 bases between. This CDR3 contains 14 residues.

This sequence joins TRBV7-2 and TRBJ2-5; possibly TRBD1 for D (5 bases). Trimming cost V 6 bases and J 2 bases, with 16 bases left between them. The CDR3 sequence is 15 residues long. CDR1 is SGHTA and CDR2 is FQGNSA in the germline V gene. The CDR3 region is CASSYLGAPQETQYF. The CDR3 bases are TGTGCCAGCAGTTACTTAGGGGCTCCTCAAGAGACCCAGTACTTC.

As regards this clonotype: A read error may explain this, as a much larger clone is one base away. J is TRBJ1-4 and V is TRBV20-1; no reliable D call. The ends were cut back, 3 bases at V and 8 bases at J, with 13 bases in the middle. Germline V gene lookup returns CDR1 DFQATT and CDR2 SNEGSKA (reference sequence). The CDR3 contains 13 residues. In nucleotides, the CDR3 is TGCAGTGCTAGGGAGCCCCAAGACGAAAAACTGTTTTTT. Protein product: CSAREPQDEKLFF.

In its sample, this clonotype was seen a few times. The gene calls are TRBV24-1 and TRBJ2-2; TRBD1 matches at 7 bases. The germline CDR1 and CDR2 sequences are KGHDR and SFDVKD. The CDR3 is made up of 15 amino acids. The V and J ends lost 4 bases and 6 bases, in that order; junction bases with no gene match: 7. The CDR3 spells CATSETGLVPGELFF. The CDR3 nucleotides are TGTGCCACCAGTGAGACAGGGTTGGTCCCCGGGGAGCTGTTTTTT.

This chain joins TRBV2 and TRBJ1-2, with a tentative D call TRBD1 (5 bases). Germline assignment: CDR1 SNHLY and CDR2 FYNNEI. V was shortened by 4 bases and J by 2 bases, with 14 bases between the two germline ends. The CDR3 is 15 residues long. DNA for the CDR3: TGTGCCAGCAGTGCTAGAGAACAGGAGAACTATGGCTACACCTTC. This codes for CASSAREQENYGYTF.

This rearrangement joins TRBV2 to TRBJ2-7; 7 nucleotides line up with TRBD2. The CDR3 consists of 13 residues. Germline values: CDR1 SNHLY, CDR2 FYNNEI. Trimming at V came to 8 bases and at J to 0 bases, leaving 4 bases not matched to a gene. The CDR3 loop reads CASLADYSYEQYF. CDR3 nucleotides: TGTGCCAGCCTAGCGGACTACTCCTACGAGCAGTACTTC. Full variable domain (missing parts from reference TRBV2 and TRBJ2-7): EPEVTQTPSHQVTQMGQEVILRCVPISNHLYFYWYRQILGQKVEFLVSFYNNEISEKSEIFDDQFSVERPDGSNFTLKIRSTKLEDSAMYFCASLADYSYEQYFGPGTRLTVT.

This rearrangement joins TRBV7-9 to TRBJ2-5, with D perhaps matching TRBD1 or TRBD2 (6 bases each). The V gene's germline CDR1 is SEHNR and CDR2 FQNEAQ (reference sequence). The CDR3 is 14 amino acids. The V and J ends lost 4 bases and 5 bases respectively, with 14 bases between them. The CDR3 loop is CASSSAEGGETQYF. The CDR3 DNA follows: TGTGCCAGCAGCTCTGCAGAGGGGGGCGAGACCCAGTACTTC.

This clonotype has more than one count but fewer than ten. The chain combines TRBV9 with TRBJ1-2; possibly TRBD1 for D (5 bases). The CDR3 covers 15 residues. Trimming removed 6 bases from V and 6 bases from J, with 21 bases in between. Per the germline V gene, CDR1 is SGDLS and CDR2 is YYNGEE. CDR3 sequence reads: CASTGGPPEHDGYTF. The CDR3 coding sequence is TGTGCCAGCACCGGGGGACCCCCGGAACATGATGGCTACACCTTC.

CDR3 nucleotides: TGTGCTAGTGGTTTTCGCCCCCAAGAAGAAGCTTTCTTT. Protein sequence: CASGFRPQEEAFF. V gene TRBV12-5 combines with J gene TRBJ1-1, with D unclear. Deletions cut 3 bases from V and 8 bases from J, with 13 bases between. Germline V gene sequence: CDR1 LGHNT, CDR2 FRNRAP. This CDR3 contains 13 residues.

This clonotype occurred a few times. The CDR3 DNA reads as TGTGCCAGCAGCACAGGGGGCGCAGATACGCAGTATTTT. It translates to CASSTGGADTQYF. The chain employs TRBV5-8 and TRBJ2-3; 9 bases fit TRBD1. Germline assignment: CDR1 SGHTS and CDR2 YDEGEE. This CDR3 comprises 13 residues. Trimming took 4 bases from V and 4 from J; bases not matched to a gene: 1.

The rearrangement uses TRBV5-6 and TRBJ1-1; tentative D call: TRBD1 (5 bases). CDR1 and CDR2 from the germline V gene are SGHDT and YYEEEE. This CDR3 is 15 amino acids long. V dropped 4 bases and J dropped 4 bases, with 17 bases sitting between them. CDR3: CASSPPPGWSTEAFF. DNA for the CDR3: TGTGCCAGCAGCCCGCCCCCAGGGTGGAGCACTGAAGCTTTCTTT.

The chain carries TRBV7-3 and TRBJ2-1; 10 bases are a match to TRBD2. This CDR3 comprises 15 residues. Germline values: CDR1 SGHTA, CDR2 FQGTGA. The V gene end was trimmed by 2 bases and the J gene end by 5 bases; junction bases not matched to a gene: 3. The CDR3 here is CASSLWLAGDNEQFF. CDR3 bases: TGTGCCAGCAGCTTATGGCTAGCGGGAGACAATGAGCAGTTCTTC.

This clonotype was seen many times. The V call is TRBV6-5, the J call TRBJ1-6, with TRBD1 identical over 7 bases. The J segment lost 8 bases and the V segment lost 6 bases, leaving 4 bases of the junction unmatched. The length of the CDR3 is 13 residues. Germline V CDR1 and CDR2: MNHEY, SVGAGI. CDR3 in DNA: TGTGCCAGCAGGGACAGGTGGGATTCACCCCTCCACTTT. This translates into CASRDRWDSPLHF.

This clonotype was recorded many times. The CDR3 nucleotides are TGTGCCAGCAGCGTCTCGTACTACACTGAAGCTTTCTTT. This translates into CASSVSYYTEAFF. This rearrangement joins TRBV9 to TRBJ1-1, with unresolved D. The CDR3 loop spans 13 amino acids. V was pared by 2 bases and J by 3 bases, with 8 bases between. Germline CDR1 SGDLS, CDR2 YYNGEE.

This clonotype has a handful of counts. V and J are TRBV2 and TRBJ2-5, with D hard to call. The CDR3 length is 12 residues. Deletions cut 6 bases from V and 4 bases from J, with 9 bases between. Germline loops: CDR1 SNHLY, CDR2 FYNNEI. The CDR3 here is CASSRDGETQYF. The CDR3 DNA is TGTGCCAGCAGCCGTGACGGAGAGACCCAGTACTTC.

The V gene is TRBV4-3, the J gene TRBJ2-5; 7 bases are shared with TRBD1. The V and J ends lost 3 bases and 3 bases, in that order; junction bases with no gene match: 7. This CDR3 is 15 amino acids long. Germline-derived CDR1 and CDR2 are LGHNA and YSLEER. CDR3 in DNA: TGCGCCAGCAGCCAGCACAGGGGCCGGGAAGAGACCCAGTACTTC. Encoded protein: CASSQHRGREETQYF.

Many counts were recorded for this clonotype. The rearrangement links TRBV6-5 to TRBJ1-1; D remains unclear. The CDR3 consists of 14 residues. CDR1 and CDR2 (germline): MNHEY, SVGAGI. Trimming cost V 0 bases and J 0 bases, with 5 bases left between them. The CDR3 DNA reads TGTGCCAGCAGTTACTCGTCGGTGAACACTGAAGCTTTCTTT. Amino acids: CASSYSSVNTEAFF.

V is TRBV2 and J is TRBJ1-2; no clear D. The germline V gene encodes CDR1 SNHLY and CDR2 FYNNEI. The CDR3 loop spans 13 amino acids. The ends were cut back, 6 bases at V and 8 bases at J, with 16 bases in the middle. The CDR3 here is CASRIEPLGGYTF. The CDR3 nucleotides read TGTGCCAGCAGAATAGAACCGCTTGGGGGCTACACCTTC.

There are a few counts of this clonotype. The chain combines TRBV5-1 with TRBJ1-1, with 10 positions matching TRBD1. V lost 5 bases, J lost 1 base, and 8 bases stayed unmatched. Germline V CDR1 and CDR2: SGHRS, YFSETQ. This CDR3 spans 16 amino acids. The DNA for the CDR3 is TGCGCCAGCAGACCCGGGACAGGGGCAAAGAACACTGAAGCTTTCTTT. Its protein product is CASRPGTGAKNTEAFF.

This chain links TRBV10-3 with TRBJ1-2; TRBD1 is a possible D gene (6 bases). CDR1 ENHRY and CDR2 SYGVKD come from the germline V gene. The ends were cut back, 3 bases at V and 9 bases at J, with 17 bases in the middle. This CDR3 spans 14 amino acids. The CDR3 DNA follows: TGTGCCATCAGTGAATCACAGGGACGGCAGCGCTACACCTTC. It codes for CAISESQGRQRYTF.